This paragraph reports one T cell receptor (beta chain). 5'RACE with constant-segment primers built TCRalpha and TCRbeta cDNA libraries with UMIs. Using its own MiXCR run on the 5' RACE reads, TCRdb lists one record per CDR3 protein. The sample carries 250,000 to 350,000 distinct CDR3 sequences, approximately 15% recorded once. This entry belongs to a study of T-cell memory formation after mild COVID-19. V shed 1 base, J shed 6 bases, and the junction held 4 bases outside the gene matches. Germline-derived CDR1 and CDR2 are SGHVS and FQNEAQ. This CDR3 is built from 14 residues. The receptor was isolated from a man younger than 30 who had mild COVID-19 (a few samples of this study predate the infection). Cell type and time point are not known. The chain couples TRBV7-8 to TRBJ2-7, with TRBD1 matching 9 bases. The sample comprised PBMCs or a T cell subset sorted from them (not recorded which). As DNA, the CDR3 is TGTGCCAGCAGCTTAGTAGGACAGGGGCGCGAGCAGTACGTC. Translating gives CASSLVGQGREQYV.